The clone carrying this TCR beta chain was counted many times. The antigen is unknown. The data were taken from a study of neurological immune-mediated disorders. With V trimmed by 2 bases and J by 8 bases, 13 bases remained unmatched. CDR1 is MNHEY, CDR2 SMNVEV, per germline (reference sequence). There are 16 residues in the CDR3. Findings of the study overall: Patients with HTLV-1-associated myelopathy showed the most TCR clonal expansion. Those with multiple sclerosis showed the least, falling below healthy controls.

Healthy control samples came from blood bank volunteers in Maryland, USA. From 2 million PBMCs stored at -80 C, the unsorted libraries were generated. The cDNA came from 5'RACE, which used 10-nucleotide random UMIs. MiXCR, applied by TCRdb to the 5' RACE reads, yields one record per CDR3 protein. The sample contains 55,000 to 70,000 distinct CDR3 sequences, roughly 10% of which appear only once. V usage is TRBV27 and J usage is TRBJ1-2; 8 positions agree with TRBD1. The specimen was PBMCs. This TCR derives from a man aged 55 to 69 in good health. CDR3 residues: CASSLQGARPIWGYTF. DNA for the CDR3: TGTGCCAGCAGTTTACAGGGGGCCCGGCCGATTTGGGGCTACACCTTC.